This entry lists 4 T cell receptor beta chains sequenced from one sample in a study of T cell clones after liver transplantation. TCRdb's copy holds only in-frame clones and misses some; the assay was immunoSEQ multiplex PCR. The repertoire holds 35,000 to 45,000 clones, with roughly 86% as singletons. Material: CD4+ T cells from blood, obtained 24 months after liver transplant. These receptors came from a human patient who received a liver transplant. Some of the T cells might come from the graft donor.

The table lists this clone with a count of one. V and J are TRBV2 and TRBJ2-5; D perhaps matches TRBD2 (6 bases). V gave up 1 base and J gave up 3 bases, with 9 bases separating them. CDR1 is SNHLY, CDR2 FYNNEI, per germline. The CDR3 contains 14 residues. Written as DNA, the CDR3 is TGTGCCAGCAGTGAAGACGCGGGAAAAGAGACCCAGTACTTC. This translates into CASSEDAGKETQYF.

V and J are TRBV19 and TRBJ2-3; TRBD2 aligns across 9 bases. Looked up from germline, CDR1 is LNHDA and CDR2 is SQIVND (reference sequence). This CDR3 is built from 14 residues. With V trimmed by 6 bases and J by 7 bases, 8 bases remained unmatched. DNA of the CDR3: TGTGCCAGTAGCGAGCGGGGGGCCATTAATACGCAGTATTTT. Translated: CASSERGAINTQYF.

V gene TRBV9 combines with J gene TRBJ1-1; 7 bases are shared with TRBD1. The CDR3 has 15 residues. V shed 4 bases, J shed 0 bases, and the junction held 6 bases outside the gene matches. Germline V gene sequence: CDR1 SGDLS, CDR2 YYNGEE. The CDR3 bases are TGTGCCAGCAGCCCAACCGGGACAGTGAACACTGAAGCTTTCTTT. Translating it yields CASSPTGTVNTEAFF.

The chain joins TRBV7-3 to TRBJ2-5; 11 bases agree with TRBD2. Trimming at V came to 1 base and at J to 5 bases, leaving 6 bases not matched to a gene. This CDR3 has 16 amino acids. From germline, CDR1 is SGHTA and CDR2 FQGTGA. The CDR3 protein is CASSLKATSGKETQYF. CDR3 in DNA: TGTGCCAGCAGCTTAAAAGCGACTAGCGGGAAGGAGACCCAGTACTTC.